This T cell receptor (beta chain) was identified in a study of cytomegalovirus exposure and HLA in healthy donors. Study-level findings and limits: Three chains linked to CMV were shown in vitro to be specific for CMV antigens.

Turning to this clone: The antigen is unknown.

The study sampled nominally healthy donors, though unrecorded immune exposures were likely. Both 60 Vbeta primers and 13 Jbeta primers went into the PCR. Only in-frame clones appear in the TCRdb table, and some are missing; sequencing was by immunoSEQ multiplex PCR. Among some 120,000 clones listed, roughly four fifths were seen once. Sequences were obtained from PBMCs. This TCR derives from a woman between 50 and 59 years old in good health and CMV-seropositive.

This CDR3 reads CSVSGVAGVSSYNEQFF. The CDR3 nucleotides read TGCAGCGTATCCGGGGTAGCGGGCGTCAGCTCCTACAATGAGCAGTTCTTC. The chain uses TRBV29-1 and TRBJ2-1; TRBD2 aligns across 7 bases. V was pared by 6 bases and J by 0 bases, with 14 bases of the junction left unmatched. CDR1 and CDR2 from the germline V gene are SQVTM and ANQGSEA. The CDR3 is 17 amino acids.